The clone carrying this TCR beta chain was counted only a few times. Its antigen is undetermined. The source of the sample is a study of T-cell memory formation after mild COVID-19. Using its own MiXCR run on the 5' RACE reads, TCRdb lists one record per CDR3 protein. The top ten clones hold roughly 8.3% of a sample with 450,000 to 650,000 distinct CDR3 sequences, about 20% of them seen once. The CDR3 covers 15 residues. General study results and limits: Clones contracting day 15 to 85 were balanced CD4/CD8; later expanders leaned CD4+. Some clones that responded were present in memory (sampled pre-infection), which suggests cross-reactive memory joined.

The chain couples TRBV21-1 to TRBJ1-1. TRBV21-1 is described as a pseudogene. The source material was PBMCs or a T cell subset sorted from them (not recorded which). The source is an adult woman who had mild COVID-19 (a few samples of this study predate the infection). Cell type and time point are not known. The CDR3 loop reads CASSNVMAMNTEAFF. Written as DNA, the CDR3 is TGTGCCAGCAGCAACGTTATGGCCATGAACACTGAAGCTTTCTTT.